This T cell receptor (beta chain) was recovered during a study of CXCR3-negative and CXCR3-positive naive CD8 T cells. Researchers prepared the TRB cDNA libraries using 5' RACE with UMI labels. TCRdb reprocessed the 5' RACE reads; each CDR3 protein has one entry and no DNA is given. This sample's table has 23,000 or so distinct CDR3 sequences. Every subset of CD8+ T cells was sorted in triplicate at fewer than 350,000 cells each. The authors gated naive CD8+ T cells as CD45RO-CCR7+CD27+CD95-. For this clonotype: No antigen is known for it.

This CDR3 has 15 amino acids. CDR1 and CDR2 (germline): LNHDA, SQIVND (reference sequence). The study's findings and limits: With respect to TRBV-TRBJ usage, naive CXCR3-negative and CXCR3-positive cells were similar; memory differed. Naive CXCR3-positive cells had TRB CDR3s more hydrophobic than those of CXCR3-negative naive cells.

Specimen: naive CXCR3- CD8+ T cells from blood. Indicated subset: CD45RO-CCR7+CD27+CD95- naive CD8+ T cells lacking CXCR3 (TNR3-). This chain uses TRBV19 with TRBJ2-2; with no DNA, the TCRdb D assignment of TRBD1 cannot be verified. This clonotype was obtained from a human donor in good health. Some clones in this sample may be carry-over from other donors' samples. The CDR3 region is CASSIGGGGIGELFF.